Only a few counts were recorded for the clone carrying this TCR beta chain. What it binds is not known. Generation of TCR cDNA used 5'RACE template switching (which added a universal primer site and UMIs). TCRdb called the 5' RACE reads again in MiXCR, with one record for every CDR3 protein. The table records 150,000 to 200,000 distinct CDR3 sequences, roughly 9% of them present only once. There are 16 residues in the CDR3. V lost 3 bases, J lost 5 bases, and 8 bases stayed unmatched. Germline V gives CDR1 MGHRA, CDR2 YSYEKL. The record originates from a study of T cells after yellow fever vaccination. General study findings and limits: Most primary-vaccination clones recurred post-booster (about 96% CD4, just over 85% CD8). On re-exposure, the response was weaker but peaked faster, at day 5 versus 15. Only a minor proportion of clonotypes was detected across both CD4 and CD8 compartments.

This sample comprised CD8+ T cells sorted from PBMCs, obtained 45 days after the yellow fever booster vaccination. The V and J genes are TRBV4-1 and TRBJ2-1; 9 bases align to TRBD2. This receptor was obtained from a man aged 18 to 30 who received the YFV17D yellow fever vaccine. This chain's CDR3 is CASSQGRGGRDNEQFF. The CDR3 DNA reads as TGCGCCAGCAGCCAGGGGCGGGGGGGACGCGACAATGAGCAGTTCTTC.